This T cell receptor (beta chain) was recorded in a study of identifying expanded T cells in peripheral blood. CDR3 size: 14 residues. Germline CDR1 and CDR2: SGDLS and YYNGEE. The V end lost 3 bases, the J end lost 6 bases, and 15 bases lay between the germline ends. Some clones are missing from TCRdb's copy, which holds only in-frame ones; the method was immunoSEQ multiplex PCR. Of just over 90,000 clones listed, 88% are singletons. This clone was picked up one time. This sequence originates from a person aged 18 to 70 in good health. Sequenced input: blood. The V call is TRBV9, the J call TRBJ1-1; TRBD1 might be the D (6 bases). CDR3 residues: CASSATSRGSEAFF. CDR3 nucleotide sequence: TGTGCCAGCAGCGCCACTTCCAGGGGATCTGAAGCTTTCTTT. Based on the CDR3 plus reference TRBV9 and TRBJ1-1, the full variable domain is DSGVTQTPKHLITATGQRVTLRCSPRSGDLSVYWYQQSLDQGLQFLIQYYNGEERAKGNILERFSAQQFPDLHSELNLSSLELGDSALYFCASSATSRGSEAFFGQGTRLTVV.